This paragraph covers one T cell receptor beta chain sequence. Its antigen remains unknown. This specimen comes from a study of T cell responses to AZD1222 COVID-19 vaccine. General study findings and limits: Donors in the cohort were predominantly white British and more often female, and clonal diversity was possibly underestimated.

The germline V gene has CDR1 SGHAT and CDR2 FQNNGV. CDR3 size: 14 residues. V lost 6 bases and J 1 base, leaving 13 bases between the germline ends. Sequencing used immunoSEQ multiplex PCR; TCRdb keeps in-frame clones, though not all of them. Found here are about 150,000 clones, roughly 90% of them singletons; the top ten hold about 3.3%. Timing groups of about 4 and about 12 weeks for second doses were pooled. The origin of this receptor is an adult who received the AZD1222 COVID-19 vaccine. The J gene is TRBJ2-7, the V gene TRBV11-2, with a weak D call TRBD2 (6 bases). The sample consisted of peripheral blood, taken 28 days after the second AZD1222 dose. As DNA, the CDR3 is TGTGCCAGCAGTTCTCCCCGGGGGTCCTACGAGCAGTACTTC. It translates to CASSSPRGSYEQYF.